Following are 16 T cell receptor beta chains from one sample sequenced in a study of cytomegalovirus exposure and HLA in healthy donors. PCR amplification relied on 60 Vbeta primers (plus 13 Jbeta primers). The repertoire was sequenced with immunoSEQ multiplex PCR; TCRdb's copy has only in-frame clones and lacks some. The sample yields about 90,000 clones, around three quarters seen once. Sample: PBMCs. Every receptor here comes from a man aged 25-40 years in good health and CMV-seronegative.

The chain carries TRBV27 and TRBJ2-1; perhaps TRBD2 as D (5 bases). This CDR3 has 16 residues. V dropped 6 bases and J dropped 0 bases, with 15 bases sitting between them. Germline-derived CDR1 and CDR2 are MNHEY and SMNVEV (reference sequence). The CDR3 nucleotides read TGTGCCAGCAGCCTCCTTATGGGGAGCTCCTACAATGAGCAGTTCTTC. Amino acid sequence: CASSLLMGSSYNEQFF.

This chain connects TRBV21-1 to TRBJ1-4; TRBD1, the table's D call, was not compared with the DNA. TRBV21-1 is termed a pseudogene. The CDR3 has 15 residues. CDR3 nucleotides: TGTGCCAGCAGCAAGGTAAGGGACAGGGGTGAAAAACTGTTTTTT. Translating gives CASSKVRDRGEKLFF.

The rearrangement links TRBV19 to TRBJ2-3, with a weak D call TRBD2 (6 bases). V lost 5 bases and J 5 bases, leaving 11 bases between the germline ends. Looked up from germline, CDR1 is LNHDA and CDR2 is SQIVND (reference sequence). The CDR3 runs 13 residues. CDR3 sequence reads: CASSEGRLDTQYF. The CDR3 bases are TGTGCCAGTAGTGAGGGGAGGTTAGATACGCAGTATTTT. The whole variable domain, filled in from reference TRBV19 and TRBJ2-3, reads DGGITQSPKYLFRKEGQNVTLSCEQNLNHDAMYWYRQDPGQGLRLIYYSQIVNDFQKGDIAEGYSVSREKKESFPLTVTSAQKNPTAFYLCASSEGRLDTQYFGPGTRLTVL.

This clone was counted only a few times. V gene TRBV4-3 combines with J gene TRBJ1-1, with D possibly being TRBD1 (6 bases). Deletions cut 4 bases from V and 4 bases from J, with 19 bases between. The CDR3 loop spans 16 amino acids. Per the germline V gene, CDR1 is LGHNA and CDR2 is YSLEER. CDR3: CASSPALAGAATEAFF. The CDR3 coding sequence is TGCGCCAGCAGCCCCGCCTTGGCAGGGGCCGCCACTGAAGCTTTCTTT.

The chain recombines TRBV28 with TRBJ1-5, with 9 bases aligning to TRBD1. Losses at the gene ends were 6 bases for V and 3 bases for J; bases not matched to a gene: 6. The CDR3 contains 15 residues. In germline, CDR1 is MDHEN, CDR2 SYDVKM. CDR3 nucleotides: TGTGCCAGCAGCCGCCGGACAGGGGACAATCAGCCCCAGCATTTT. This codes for CASSRRTGDNQPQHF. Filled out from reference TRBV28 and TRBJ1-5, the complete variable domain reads DVKVTQSSRYLVKRTGEKVFLECVQDMDHENMFWYRQDPGLGLRLIYFSYDVKMKEKGDIPEGYSVSREKKERFSLILESASTNQTSMYLCASSRRTGDNQPQHFGDGTRLSIL.

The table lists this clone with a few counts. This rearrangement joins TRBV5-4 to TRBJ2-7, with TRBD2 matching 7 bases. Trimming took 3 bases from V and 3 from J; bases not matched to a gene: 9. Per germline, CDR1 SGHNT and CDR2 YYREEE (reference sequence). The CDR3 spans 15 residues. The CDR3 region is CASSWGGTSVYEQYF. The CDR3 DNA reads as TGTGCCAGCAGCTGGGGGGGGACTTCCGTCTACGAGCAGTACTTC.

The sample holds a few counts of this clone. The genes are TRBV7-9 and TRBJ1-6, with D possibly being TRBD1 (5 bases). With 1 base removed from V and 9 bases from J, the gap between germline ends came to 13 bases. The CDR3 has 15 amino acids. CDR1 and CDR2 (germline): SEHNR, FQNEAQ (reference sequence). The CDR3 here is CASSLVSGRGSPLHF. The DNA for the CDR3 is TGTGCCAGCAGCTTAGTATCAGGGCGAGGTTCACCCCTCCACTTT.

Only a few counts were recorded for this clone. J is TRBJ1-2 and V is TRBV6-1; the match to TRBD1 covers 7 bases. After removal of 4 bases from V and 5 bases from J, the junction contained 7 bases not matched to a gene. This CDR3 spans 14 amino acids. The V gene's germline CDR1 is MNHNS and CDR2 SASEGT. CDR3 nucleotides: TGTGCCAGCAGTGTCCGGGGACAGATATATGGCTACACCTTC. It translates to CASSVRGQIYGYTF.

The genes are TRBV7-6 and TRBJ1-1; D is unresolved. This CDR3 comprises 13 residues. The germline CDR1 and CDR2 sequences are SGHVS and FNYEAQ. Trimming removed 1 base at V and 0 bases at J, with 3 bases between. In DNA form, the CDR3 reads TGTGCCAGCAGCTTAGTCATGAACACTGAAGCTTTCTTT. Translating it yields CASSLVMNTEAFF.

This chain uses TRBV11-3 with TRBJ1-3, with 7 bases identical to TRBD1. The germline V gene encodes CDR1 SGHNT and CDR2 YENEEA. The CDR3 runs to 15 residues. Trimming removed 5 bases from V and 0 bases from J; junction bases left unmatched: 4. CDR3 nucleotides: TGTGCCAGCAGCCGGGACAGCGACTCTGGAAACACCATATATTTT. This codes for CASSRDSDSGNTIYF.

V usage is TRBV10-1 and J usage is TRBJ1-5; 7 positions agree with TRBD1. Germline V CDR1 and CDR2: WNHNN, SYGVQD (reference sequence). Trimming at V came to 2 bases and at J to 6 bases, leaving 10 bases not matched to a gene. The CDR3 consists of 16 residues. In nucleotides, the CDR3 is TGCGCCAGCAGTGAGCCAAAACACGACAGGGTTCAGCCCCAGCATTTT. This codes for CASSEPKHDRVQPQHF.

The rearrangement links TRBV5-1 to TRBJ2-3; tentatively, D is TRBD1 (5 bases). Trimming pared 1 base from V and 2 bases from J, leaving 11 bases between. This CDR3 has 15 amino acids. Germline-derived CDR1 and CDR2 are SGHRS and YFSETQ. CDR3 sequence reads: CASSLRRADTDTQYF. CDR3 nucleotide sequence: TGCGCCAGCAGCTTGCGCAGGGCTGACACAGATACGCAGTATTTT.

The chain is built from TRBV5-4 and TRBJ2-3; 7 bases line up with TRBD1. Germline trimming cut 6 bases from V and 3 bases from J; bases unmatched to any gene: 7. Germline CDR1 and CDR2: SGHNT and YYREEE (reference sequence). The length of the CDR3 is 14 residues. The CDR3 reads CASTRGRGTDTQYF. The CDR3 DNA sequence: TGTGCCAGCACTAGGGGCAGGGGGACAGATACGCAGTATTTT. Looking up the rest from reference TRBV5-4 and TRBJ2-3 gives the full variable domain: ETGVTQSPTHLIKTRGQQVTLRCSSQSGHNTVSWYQQALGQGPQFIFQYYREEENGRGNFPPRFSGLQFPNYSSELNVNALELDDSALYLCASTRGRGTDTQYFGPGTRLTVL.

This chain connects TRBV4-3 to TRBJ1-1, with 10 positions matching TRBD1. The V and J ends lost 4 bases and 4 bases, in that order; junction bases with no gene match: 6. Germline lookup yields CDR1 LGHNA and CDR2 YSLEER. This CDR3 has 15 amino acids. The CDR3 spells CASSPKTGGVTEAFF. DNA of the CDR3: TGCGCCAGCAGCCCCAAGACAGGGGGCGTCACTGAAGCTTTCTTT.

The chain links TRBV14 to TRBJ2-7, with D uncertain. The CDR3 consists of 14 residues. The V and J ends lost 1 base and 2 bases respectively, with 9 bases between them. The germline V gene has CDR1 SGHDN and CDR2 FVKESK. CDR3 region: CASSQVYRTYEQYF. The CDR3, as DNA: TGTGCCAGCAGCCAAGTATACAGAACCTACGAGCAGTACTTC.

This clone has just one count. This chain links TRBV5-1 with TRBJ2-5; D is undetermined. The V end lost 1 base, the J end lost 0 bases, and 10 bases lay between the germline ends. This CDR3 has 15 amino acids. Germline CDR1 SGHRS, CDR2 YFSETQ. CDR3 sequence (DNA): TGCGCCAGCAGCTTGTTTCCTAGAAACCAAGAGACCCAGTACTTC. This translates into CASSLFPRNQETQYF. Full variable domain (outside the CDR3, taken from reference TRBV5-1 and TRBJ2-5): KAGVTQTPRYLIKTRGQQVTLSCSPISGHRSVSWYQQTPGQGLQFLFEYFSETQRNKGNFPGRFSGRQFSNSRSEMNVSTLELGDSALYLCASSLFPRNQETQYFGPGTRLLVL.